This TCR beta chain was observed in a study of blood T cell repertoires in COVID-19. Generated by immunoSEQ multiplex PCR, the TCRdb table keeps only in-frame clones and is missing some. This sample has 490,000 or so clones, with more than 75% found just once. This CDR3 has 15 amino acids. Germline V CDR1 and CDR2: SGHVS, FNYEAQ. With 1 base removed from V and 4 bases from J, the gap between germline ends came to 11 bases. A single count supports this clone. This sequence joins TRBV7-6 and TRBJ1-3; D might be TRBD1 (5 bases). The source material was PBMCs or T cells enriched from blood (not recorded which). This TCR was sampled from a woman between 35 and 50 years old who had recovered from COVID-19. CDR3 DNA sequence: TGTGCCAGCAGCTTAGGGTCAGGGCTCGGAAACACCATATATTTT. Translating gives CASSLGSGLGNTIYF.